Following are 31 T cell receptor beta chains from one sample sequenced in a study of identical twins. TCRdb re-called the 5' RACE reads with MiXCR, one entry per CDR3 protein. The sample records around 1.7 million distinct CDR3 sequences, around 29% being singletons. Sequencing was done on a sample of cord blood. All receptors come from a newborn girl in good health.

This clonotype was counted between two and nine times. This chain connects TRBV9 to TRBJ2-4; the match to TRBD2 covers 14 bases. The germline gives CDR1 SGDLS, CDR2 YYNGEE. This CDR3 is built from 17 residues. V shed 0 bases, J shed 6 bases, and the junction held 5 bases outside the gene matches. In nucleotides, the CDR3 is TGTGCCAGCAGCGTAGGACTAGCGGGAGGGCCGGGAAACATTCAGTACTTC. Translated, it gives CASSVGLAGGPGNIQYF. Complete variable domain (other parts from reference TRBV9 and TRBJ2-4): DSGVTQTPKHLITATGQRVTLRCSPRSGDLSVYWYQQSLDQGLQFLIQYYNGEERAKGNILERFSAQQFPDLHSELNLSSLELGDSALYFCASSVGLAGGPGNIQYFGAGTRLSVL.

The chain joins TRBV4-2 to TRBJ2-5, with TRBD2 identical over 11 bases. Trimming took 3 bases from V and 13 from J; bases not matched to a gene: 16. The germline gives CDR1 LGHNA, CDR2 YNFKEQ. The CDR3 runs 16 residues. CDR3 sequence reads: CASSQSASGRLYERYF. The CDR3 DNA reads TGTGCCAGCAGCCAGAGTGCTAGCGGGAGGCTCTACGAGCGGTACTTC.

V gene TRBV11-2 combines with J gene TRBJ2-5; 8 nucleotides agree with TRBD1. The CDR3 spans 13 residues. Trimming took 5 bases from V and 13 from J; bases not matched to a gene: 12. Germline CDR1 reads SGHAT; CDR2 reads FQNNGV. As DNA, the CDR3 is TGTGCCAGCAGCCCCTCCGGGACAGGTCGGGGGTACTTC. The encoded protein is CASSPSGTGRGYF.

This clonotype was recorded a few times. The rearrangement joins TRBV6-2 or TRBV6-3 to TRBJ1-5; TRBD1 is a possible D gene (5 bases). This CDR3 has 15 amino acids. V was pared by 6 bases and J by 0 bases, with 12 bases between. CDR1 is MNHEY, CDR2 SVGEGT, per germline. In DNA, the CDR3 is TGTGCCAGCAGCGGGGACGGTTATAGCAATCAGCCCCAGCATTTT. Amino acids: CASSGDGYSNQPQHF.

The genes are TRBV20-1 and TRBJ2-1, with 12 positions matching TRBD2. CDR1 and CDR2 (germline): DFQATT, SNEGSKA (reference sequence). CDR3 length equals 14 residues. The CDR3 bases are TGCAGCGACAGCCTAGCGGGAGGGCCGAATGAGCAGTTCTTC. Translated, it gives CSDSLAGGPNEQFF.

The CDR3 here is CSAYSPTRTGTEGTNEKLFF. CDR3 DNA sequence: TGCAGTGCCTACTCCCCCACTCGGACAGGGACAGAGGGAACTAATGAAAAACTGTTTTTT. This chain uses TRBV20-1 with TRBJ1-4; TRBD1 matches at 8 bases. The germline V gene has CDR1 DFQATT and CDR2 SNEGSKA (reference sequence). The CDR3 length is 20 residues. J gave up 1 base and V 6 bases, and 22 bases lay outside the gene matches.

This chain joins TRBV5-1 and TRBJ2-5, with D possibly matching TRBD1 (5 bases). This CDR3 is 16 amino acids long. Trimming pared 1 base from V and 4 bases from J, leaving 17 bases between. Germline loops: CDR1 SGHRS, CDR2 YFSETQ. This CDR3 is CASSLRSGRSRETQYF. For the CDR3, the DNA is TGCGCCAGCAGCTTGAGGTCAGGGCGGTCCAGAGAGACCCAGTACTTC.

A few counts support this clonotype. V gene TRBV20-1 combines with J gene TRBJ1-2; D remains unclear. The CDR3 spans 14 residues. The germline CDR1 and CDR2 sequences are DFQATT and SNEGSKA (reference sequence). Trimming cost V 0 bases and J 4 bases, with 12 bases left between them. The CDR3 DNA is TGCAGTGCTAGAGATCGACCAGAGCCCTATGGCTACACCTTC. Translation: CSARDRPEPYGYTF.

This clonotype was picked up a small number of times. This chain links TRBV5-1 with TRBJ2-3; D not resolved. The CDR3 contains 15 residues. V was trimmed by 0 bases and J by 3 bases, leaving 11 bases between them. The germline CDR1 and CDR2 sequences are SGHRS and YFSETQ. DNA of the CDR3: TGCGCCAGCAGCTTGGCGGCTTTCGAGACAGATACGCAGTATTTT. This sequence encodes CASSLAAFETDTQYF.

The chain has TRBV3-1 and TRBJ1-1; TRBD1 is a possible D gene (5 bases). The CDR3 extends over 15 amino acids. In germline, CDR1 is LGHDT, CDR2 YNNKEL (reference sequence). V shed 0 bases and J shed 1 base, with 9 bases lying between them. The CDR3 loop is CASSQDGAGNTEAFF. CDR3 sequence (DNA): TGTGCCAGCAGCCAAGATGGGGCAGGGAACACTGAAGCTTTCTTT. Using reference TRBV3-1 and TRBJ1-1 for the parts outside the CDR3, the full variable domain is DTAVSQTPKYLVTQMGNDKSIKCEQNLGHDTMYWYKQDSKKFLKIMFSYNNKELIINETVPNRFSPKSPDKAHLNLHINSLELGDSAVYFCASSQDGAGNTEAFFGQGTRLTVV.

As to this clonotype: One end of the junction fails to match germline, which may point to a read error. The chain recombines TRBV27 with TRBJ2-3; unclear D gene. The germline gives CDR1 MNHEY, CDR2 SMNVEV (reference sequence). The CDR3 extends over 12 amino acids. CDR3 DNA sequence: TGTGTCAGCAGTTTGGGTACAGATACGCAGTATTTT. This gives the protein CVSSLGTDTQYF.

This clonotype showed up just a few times. This rearrangement joins TRBV20-1 to TRBJ2-7, with D unresolved. Per the germline V gene, CDR1 is DFQATT and CDR2 is SNEGSKA (reference sequence). The CDR3 loop spans 14 amino acids. Trimming removed 5 bases from V and 1 base from J, with 15 bases in between. The CDR3 protein is CSASRPKRSYEQYF. CDR3 bases: TGCAGTGCTTCACGGCCGAAAAGGTCCTACGAGCAGTACTTC.

The CDR3 coding sequence is TGCGCCAGCAGCCTATTCGGAGCTAACTATGGCTACACCTTC. This gives the protein CASSLFGANYGYTF. The rearrangement links TRBV4-1 to TRBJ1-2; D is uncertain. Germline V lookup: CDR1 MGHRA, CDR2 YSYEKL. Trimming took off 4 bases at V and 0 bases at J, with 9 bases between the two ends. This CDR3 contains 14 residues.

This clonotype was picked up many times. The chain employs TRBV12-3 or TRBV12-4 and TRBJ2-7; 12 bases agree with TRBD2. Germline trimming cut 7 bases from V and 4 bases from J; bases unmatched to any gene: 2. CDR3 size: 13 residues. The CDR3 DNA is TGTGCCAGCAAACTAGCGGGAGGTTACGAGCAGTACTTC. Translation gives CASKLAGGYEQYF.

This clonotype was seen a few times. The chain combines TRBV4-2 with TRBJ2-7; 8 nucleotides agree with TRBD2. CDR3 length: 18 amino acids. Germline lookup yields CDR1 LGHNA and CDR2 YNFKEQ. The trim removed 4 bases at V and 0 bases at J, leaving 14 bases unmatched. CDR3 protein: CASSPLSTGGPSSYEQYF. The DNA of the CDR3 is TGTGCCAGCAGCCCCCTTTCGACGGGAGGGCCGAGCTCCTACGAGCAGTACTTC.

This clonotype was counted many times. J is TRBJ2-1 and V is TRBV4-1; D not certain. CDR3 length: 15 residues. Between the trimmed V and J ends, which lost 3 bases and 4 bases, there was a span of 13 bases. Germline lookup yields CDR1 MGHRA and CDR2 YSYEKL. CDR3: CASSQIRLGYNEQFF. DNA of the CDR3: TGCGCCAGCAGCCAGATTAGACTGGGTTACAATGAGCAGTTCTTC.

The rearrangement links TRBV6-5 to TRBJ1-5, with unresolved D. V was pared by 7 bases and J by 9 bases, with 7 bases between. CDR1 is MNHEY and CDR2 is SVGAGI in the germline V gene. The CDR3 is 10 amino acids. The CDR3 DNA sequence: TGTGCCAGCACCTTCCGGCCCCAGCATTTT. Amino acid sequence: CASTFRPQHF.

This clonotype has more than one count but fewer than ten. The chain couples TRBV5-6 to TRBJ2-4; the D call may be TRBD1 or TRBD2 (5 bases each). The DNA end is a closer match to TRBJ2-7, so the J assignment may be wrong. There are 16 residues in the CDR3. The germline CDR1 and CDR2 sequences are SGHDT and YYEEEE. The CDR3 nucleotides are TGTGCCAGCAGCTGGAAGGGACCGCGTAGAGCCTACGAGCAGTACTTC. This translates into CASSWKGPRRAYEQYF.

This chain joins TRBV4-2 and TRBJ2-3, with 7 positions matching TRBD2. The CDR3 has 17 residues. Germline assignment: CDR1 LGHNA and CDR2 YNFKEQ. V lost 0 bases, J lost 5 bases, and 11 bases stayed unmatched. DNA of the CDR3: TGTGCCAGCAGCCAAGAGAGGAGAGCGGGGTTAGAAGATACGCAGTATTTT. It encodes CASSQERRAGLEDTQYF.

CDR3 amino acids: CASSQDLAGGYGYTF. In DNA, the CDR3 is TGTGCCAGCAGCCAAGATCTGGCAGGCGGTTATGGCTACACCTTC. The chain uses TRBV3-1 and TRBJ1-2; no clear D gene. CDR1 is LGHDT and CDR2 is YNNKEL in the germline V gene (reference sequence). V dropped 0 bases and J dropped 5 bases, with 13 bases sitting between them. CDR3 length equals 15 residues. The full variable domain, in which reference TRBV3-1 and TRBJ1-2 provide the parts outside the CDR3, is DTAVSQTPKYLVTQMGNDKSIKCEQNLGHDTMYWYKQDSKKFLKIMFSYNNKELIINETVPNRFSPKSPDKAHLNLHINSLELGDSAVYFCASSQDLAGGYGYTFGSGTRLTVV.

The genes are TRBV2 and TRBJ1-1; a possible D gene is TRBD1 (5 bases). The CDR3 loop spans 16 amino acids. V was clipped by 5 bases and J by 2 bases, with 18 bases between them. From germline, CDR1 is SNHLY and CDR2 FYNNEI. CDR3 loop: CASSRRGGVLNTEAFF. In DNA form, the CDR3 reads TGTGCCAGCAGTAGGCGGGGCGGGGTGTTAAACACTGAAGCTTTCTTT.

This clonotype occurred a few times. The V call is TRBV20-1, the J call TRBJ2-5; D tentatively reads TRBD1 or TRBD2 (5 bases each). Trimming removed 0 bases from V and 6 bases from J, with 11 bases in between. CDR3 length equals 13 residues. The germline V gene has CDR1 DFQATT and CDR2 SNEGSKA (reference sequence). CDR3 sequence: CSARDERGQTQYF. The CDR3 bases are TGCAGTGCTAGAGACGAGAGGGGTCAGACCCAGTACTTC.

The chain has TRBV12-3 or TRBV12-4 and TRBJ2-3, with D perhaps matching TRBD2 (5 bases). The CDR3 is 15 residues long. Deletions cut 4 bases from V and 15 bases from J, with 26 bases between. In DNA form, the CDR3 reads TGTGCCAGCAGTTCGGCGGGCGGCAGCACAGATACGGAATATTTT. This encodes CASSSAGGSTDTEYF.

The CDR3 protein is CASTSGGPEQYF. The CDR3 nucleotides are TGTGCCAGCACCTCAGGGGGCCCCGAGCAGTACTTC. V and J are TRBV12-3 or TRBV12-4 and TRBJ2-7, with 8 bases fitting TRBD1. V lost 7 bases, J lost 6 bases, and 5 bases stayed unmatched. The CDR3 loop spans 12 amino acids.

The chain combines TRBV19 with TRBJ2-4; no clear D. CDR3 length: 13 residues. V lost 7 bases to trimming and J lost 1 base, with 8 bases between them. Germline CDR1 and CDR2: LNHDA and SQIVND (reference sequence). For the CDR3, the DNA is TGTGCCAGTACCCCCACGGCCAAAAACATTCAGTACTTC. It specifies CASTPTAKNIQYF.

This clonotype came up a few times. The genes are TRBV28 and TRBJ1-2; TRBD1 aligns across 7 bases. This CDR3 region has 14 residues. Trimming at V came to 6 bases and at J to 4 bases, leaving 8 bases not matched to a gene. CDR1 is MDHEN and CDR2 is SYDVKM in the germline V gene. CDR3 DNA: TGTGCCAGCAGACGTCCGGGACAGCCCTATGGCTACACCTTC. It codes for CASRRPGQPYGYTF.

The table lists this clonotype with a few counts. The chain employs TRBV7-2 and TRBJ2-1; 9 bases are a match to TRBD2. The CDR3 sequence is 18 residues long. V was pared by 1 base and J by 3 bases, with 10 bases of the junction left unmatched. CDR1 is SGHTA, CDR2 FQGNSA, per germline. In nucleotides, the CDR3 is TGTGCCAGCAGCTTAGAGGGTAGGGTAGCGGGGGTCTACAATGAGCAGTTCTTC. Residues: CASSLEGRVAGVYNEQFF.

V usage is TRBV6-5 and J usage is TRBJ2-5, with a possible D match to TRBD2 (5 bases). The germline V gene has CDR1 MNHEY and CDR2 SVGAGI. V gave up 0 bases and J gave up 4 bases, with 18 bases separating them. The CDR3 is 17 residues long. This chain's CDR3 is CASSYSNAASIGETQYF. Written as DNA, the CDR3 is TGTGCCAGCAGTTACTCGAATGCAGCTAGCATAGGAGAGACCCAGTACTTC.

This clonotype turned up a few times. This rearrangement joins TRBV7-2 to TRBJ1-1; D is possibly TRBD1 (5 bases). The CDR3 contains 15 residues. The V end was cut by 0 bases, the J end by 2 bases, with 10 bases between. Germline loops: CDR1 SGHTA, CDR2 FQGNSA. CDR3 sequence reads: CASSLAGRINTEAFF. CDR3 DNA: TGTGCCAGCAGCTTAGCGGGACGGATAAACACTGAAGCTTTCTTT.

As regards this clonotype: Since a much larger clone is just one base distant, this may be a read error. The chain combines TRBV12-3 or TRBV12-4 with TRBJ1-1, with 8 bases aligning to TRBD1. J gave up 4 bases and V 7 bases, and 5 bases lay outside the gene matches. The CDR3 is 13 amino acids. DNA for the CDR3: TGTGCCAGCACCCCCACAGGGGGCACTGAAGCTTTCTTT. Translated, it gives CASTPTGGTEAFF.

The chain uses TRBV2 and TRBJ1-4; D remains unclear. There are 14 residues in the CDR3. Trimming removed 8 bases from V and 10 bases from J, with 20 bases in between. Germline CDR1 reads SNHLY; CDR2 reads FYNNEI. Here the CDR3 reads CASSLRRPEGKLFF. CDR3 sequence (DNA): TGTGCCAGCTCACTGAGGCGTCCAGAGGGAAAACTGTTTTTT.